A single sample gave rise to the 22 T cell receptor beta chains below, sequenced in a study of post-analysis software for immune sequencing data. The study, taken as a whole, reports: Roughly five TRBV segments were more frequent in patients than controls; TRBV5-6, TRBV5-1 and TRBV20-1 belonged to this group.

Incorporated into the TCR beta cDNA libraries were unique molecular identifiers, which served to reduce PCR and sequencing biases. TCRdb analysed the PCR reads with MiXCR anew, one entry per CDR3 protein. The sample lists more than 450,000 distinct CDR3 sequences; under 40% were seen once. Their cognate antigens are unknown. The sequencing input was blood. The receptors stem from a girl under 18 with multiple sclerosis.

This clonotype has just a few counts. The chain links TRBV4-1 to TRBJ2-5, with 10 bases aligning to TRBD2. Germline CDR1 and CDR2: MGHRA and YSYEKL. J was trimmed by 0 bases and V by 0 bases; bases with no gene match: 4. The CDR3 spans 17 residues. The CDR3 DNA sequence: TGCGCCAGCAGCCAAGAGGTAGCGGGGGGTTACCAAGAGACCCAGTACTTC. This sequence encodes CASSQEVAGGYQETQYF.

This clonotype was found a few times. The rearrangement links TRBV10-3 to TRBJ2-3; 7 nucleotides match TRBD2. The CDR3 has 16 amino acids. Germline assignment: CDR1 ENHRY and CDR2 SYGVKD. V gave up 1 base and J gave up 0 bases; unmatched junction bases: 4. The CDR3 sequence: CAISELRRGSTDTQYF. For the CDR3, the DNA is TGTGCCATCAGTGAGTTAAGGCGGGGGAGCACAGATACGCAGTATTTT.

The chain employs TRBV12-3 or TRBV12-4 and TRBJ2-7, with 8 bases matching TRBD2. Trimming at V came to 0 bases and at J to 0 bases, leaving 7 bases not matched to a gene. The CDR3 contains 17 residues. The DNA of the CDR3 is TGTGCCAGCAGTTTAGCCGGGACTAGGGGTAGCTCCTACGAGCAGTACTTC. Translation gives CASSLAGTRGSSYEQYF.

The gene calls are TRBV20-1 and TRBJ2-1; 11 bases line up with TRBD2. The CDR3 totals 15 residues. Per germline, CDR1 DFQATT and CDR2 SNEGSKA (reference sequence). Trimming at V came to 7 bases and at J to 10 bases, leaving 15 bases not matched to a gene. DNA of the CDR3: TGCAGTGTCCTTATAGATAGCGGGGGGGCCTGGGAGCAGTTCTTC. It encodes CSVLIDSGGAWEQFF.

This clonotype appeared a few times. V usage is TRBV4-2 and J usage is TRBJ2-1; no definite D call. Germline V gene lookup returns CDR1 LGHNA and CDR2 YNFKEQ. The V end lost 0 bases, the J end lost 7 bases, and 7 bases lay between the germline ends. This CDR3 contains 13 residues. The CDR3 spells CASSQDLMNEQFF. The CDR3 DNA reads TGTGCCAGCAGCCAAGACCTAATGAATGAGCAGTTCTTC.

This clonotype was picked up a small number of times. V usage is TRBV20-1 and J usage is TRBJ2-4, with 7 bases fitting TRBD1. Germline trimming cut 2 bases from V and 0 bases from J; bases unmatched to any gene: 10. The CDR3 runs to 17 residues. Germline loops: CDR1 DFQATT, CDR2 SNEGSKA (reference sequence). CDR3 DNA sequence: TGCAGTGCTAGAATAGAGGGGACAGATCTAGCCAAAAACATTCAGTACTTC. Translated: CSARIEGTDLAKNIQYF.

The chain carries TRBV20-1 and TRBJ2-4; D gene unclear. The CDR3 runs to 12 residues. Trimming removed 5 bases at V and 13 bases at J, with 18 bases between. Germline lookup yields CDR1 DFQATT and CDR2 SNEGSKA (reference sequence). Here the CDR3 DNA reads TGCAGTGCTGGACGGACGGCTAATGAGCAGTACTTC. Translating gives CSAGRTANEQYF.

CDR3 protein: CASRTFQETQYF. The CDR3 DNA reads TGTGCCAGCAGGACATTTCAAGAGACCCAGTACTTC. J is TRBJ2-5 and V is TRBV2; D ambiguous. The CDR3 totals 12 residues. The V end lost 6 bases, the J end lost 2 bases, and 7 bases lay between the germline ends. The germline V gene encodes CDR1 SNHLY and CDR2 FYNNEI.

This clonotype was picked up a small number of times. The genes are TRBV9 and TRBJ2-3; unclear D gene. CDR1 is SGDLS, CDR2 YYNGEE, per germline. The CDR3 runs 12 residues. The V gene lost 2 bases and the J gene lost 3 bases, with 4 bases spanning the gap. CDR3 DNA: TGTGCCAGCAGCGTCAGGACAGATACGCAGTATTTT. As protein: CASSVRTDTQYF.

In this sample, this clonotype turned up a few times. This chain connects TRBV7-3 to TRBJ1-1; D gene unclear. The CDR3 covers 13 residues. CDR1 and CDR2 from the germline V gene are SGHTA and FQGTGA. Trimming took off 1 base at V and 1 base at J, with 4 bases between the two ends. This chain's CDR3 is CASSLNENTEAFF. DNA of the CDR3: TGTGCCAGCAGCTTAAACGAGAACACTGAAGCTTTCTTT.

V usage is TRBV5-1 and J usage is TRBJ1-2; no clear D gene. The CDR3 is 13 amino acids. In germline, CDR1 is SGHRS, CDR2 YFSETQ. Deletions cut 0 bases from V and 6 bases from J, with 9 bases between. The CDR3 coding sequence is TGCGCCAGCAGCTTGGGACCCAACGATGGCTACACCTTC. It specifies CASSLGPNDGYTF.

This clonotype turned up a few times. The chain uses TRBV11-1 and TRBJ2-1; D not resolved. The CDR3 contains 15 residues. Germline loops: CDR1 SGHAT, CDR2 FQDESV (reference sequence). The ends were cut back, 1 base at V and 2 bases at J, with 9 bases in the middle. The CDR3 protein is CASSLGGLTYNEQFF. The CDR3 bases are TGTGCCAGCAGCTTAGGTGGGTTAACCTACAATGAGCAGTTCTTC.

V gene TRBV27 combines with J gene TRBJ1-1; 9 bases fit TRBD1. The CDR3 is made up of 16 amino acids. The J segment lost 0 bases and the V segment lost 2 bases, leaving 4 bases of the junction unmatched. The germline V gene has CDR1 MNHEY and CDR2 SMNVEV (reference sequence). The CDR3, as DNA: TGTGCCAGCAGTTTAGGGACAGGGTTACTGAACACTGAAGCTTTCTTT. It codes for CASSLGTGLLNTEAFF.

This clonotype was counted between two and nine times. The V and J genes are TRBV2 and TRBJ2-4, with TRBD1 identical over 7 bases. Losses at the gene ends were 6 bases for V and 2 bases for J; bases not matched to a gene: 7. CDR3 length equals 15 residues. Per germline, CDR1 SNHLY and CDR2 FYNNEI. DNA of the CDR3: TGTGCCAGCAGCGCTAGACAGGGATCCAAAAACATTCAGTACTTC. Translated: CASSARQGSKNIQYF.

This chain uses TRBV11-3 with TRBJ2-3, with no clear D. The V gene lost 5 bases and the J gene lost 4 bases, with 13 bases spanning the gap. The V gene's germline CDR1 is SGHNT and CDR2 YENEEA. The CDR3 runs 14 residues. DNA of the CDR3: TGTGCCAGCAGCCCCAGCCGGGCCTCAGATACGCAGTATTTT. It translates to CASSPSRASDTQYF. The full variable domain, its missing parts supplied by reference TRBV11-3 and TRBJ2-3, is EAGVVQSPRYKIIEKKQPVAFWCNPISGHNTLYWYLQNLGQGPELLIRYENEEAVDDSQLPKDRFSAERLKGVDSTLKIQPAELGDSAVYLCASSPSRASDTQYFGPGTRLTVL.

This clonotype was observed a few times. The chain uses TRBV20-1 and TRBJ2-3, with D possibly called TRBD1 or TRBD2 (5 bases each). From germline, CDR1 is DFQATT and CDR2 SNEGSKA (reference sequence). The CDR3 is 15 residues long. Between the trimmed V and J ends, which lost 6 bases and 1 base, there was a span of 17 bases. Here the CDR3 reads CSALPPGLGTDTQYF. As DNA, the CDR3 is TGCAGTGCCCTCCCCCCGGGGCTAGGCACAGATACGCAGTATTTT.

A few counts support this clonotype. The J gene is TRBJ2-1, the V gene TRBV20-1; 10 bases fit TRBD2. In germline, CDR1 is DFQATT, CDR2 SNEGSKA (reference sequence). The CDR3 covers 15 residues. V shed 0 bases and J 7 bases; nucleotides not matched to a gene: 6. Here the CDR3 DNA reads TGCAGTGCTAGAGATCCCGGGACTAGCGTTAATGAGCAGTTCTTC. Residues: CSARDPGTSVNEQFF.

CDR3 sequence reads: CSAFHREETQYF. Written as DNA, the CDR3 is TGCAGTGCTTTTCACAGGGAAGAGACCCAGTACTTC. J is TRBJ2-5 and V is TRBV20-1; D possibly corresponds to TRBD1 (6 bases). The V gene lost 5 bases and the J gene lost 3 bases, with 10 bases spanning the gap. CDR1 DFQATT and CDR2 SNEGSKA come from the germline V gene (reference sequence). The CDR3 is made up of 12 amino acids.

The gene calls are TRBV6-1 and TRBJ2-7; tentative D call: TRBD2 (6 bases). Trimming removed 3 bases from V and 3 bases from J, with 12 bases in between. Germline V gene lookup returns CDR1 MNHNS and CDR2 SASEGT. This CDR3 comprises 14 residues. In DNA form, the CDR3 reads TGTGCCAGCAGTGAGGGACTTGGAGTCTACGAGCAGTACTTC. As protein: CASSEGLGVYEQYF.

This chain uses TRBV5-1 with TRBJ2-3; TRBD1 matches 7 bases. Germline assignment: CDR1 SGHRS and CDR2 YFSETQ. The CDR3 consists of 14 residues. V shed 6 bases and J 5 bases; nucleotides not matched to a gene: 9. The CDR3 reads CASTIEGAGDTQYF. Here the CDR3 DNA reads TGCGCCAGCACCATAGAGGGGGCAGGAGATACGCAGTATTTT.

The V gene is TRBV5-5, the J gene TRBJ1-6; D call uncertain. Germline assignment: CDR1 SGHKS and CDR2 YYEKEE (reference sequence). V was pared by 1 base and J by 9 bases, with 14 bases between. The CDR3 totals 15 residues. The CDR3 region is CASSLSPAIGSPLHF. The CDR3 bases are TGTGCCAGCAGCTTGAGTCCGGCCATCGGTTCACCCCTCCACTTT.

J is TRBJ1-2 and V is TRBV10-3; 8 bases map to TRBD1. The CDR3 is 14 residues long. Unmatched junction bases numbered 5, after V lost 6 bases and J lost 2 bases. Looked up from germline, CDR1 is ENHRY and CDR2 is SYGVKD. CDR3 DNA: TGTGCCATCAGACCGGACAGGGCAAACTATGGCTACACCTTC. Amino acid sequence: CAIRPDRANYGYTF.